The 27 T cell receptor beta chains reported below all come from one sample, sequenced in a study of T cell responses to AZD1222 COVID-19 vaccine (dated by TCRdb to the early 2020s). Library construction relied on the immunoSEQ multiplex PCR assay. TCRdb limited this immuneACCESS table to in-frame rearrangements with V and J called. A share of clones is missing; checked studies link under half to unresolved V genes, and the rest is unexplained. Here the sample has about 99,000 clones; roughly 92% occur a single time. The ten largest clonotypes hold just over 8% of the sample. In light of the paper, this sample's time point label describes: about 28 days (+/-7) after the second vaccine dose. The sequenced sample was peripheral blood, obtained 28 days after the second AZD1222 dose. All receptors come from an adult who received the AZD1222 COVID-19 vaccine.

The CDR3 protein is CASSQDTASNYGYTF. The CDR3 DNA is TGTGCCAGCAGCCAAGATACAGCTTCTAACTATGGCTACACCTTC. The genes are TRBV4-2 and TRBJ1-2, with no clear D. In germline, CDR1 is LGHNA, CDR2 YNFKEQ. The V gene lost 0 bases and the J gene lost 0 bases, with 8 bases spanning the gap. The CDR3 is made up of 15 amino acids.

The chain is built from TRBV6-6 and TRBJ2-7; D remains ambiguous. The germline V gene has CDR1 MNHNY and CDR2 SVGAGI (reference sequence). V lost 0 bases, J lost 6 bases, and 6 bases lay in between. This CDR3 is built from 12 residues. In DNA form, the CDR3 reads TGTGCCAGCAGTTACTCGAGGTCCGAGCAGTACTTC. This gives the protein CASSYSRSEQYF.

This chain connects TRBV2 to TRBJ2-3; 7 bases match TRBD2. This CDR3 has 15 residues. Germline-derived CDR1 and CDR2 are SNHLY and FYNNEI. With 5 bases clipped from V and 2 bases from J, the junction kept 7 bases outside the gene matches. CDR3 sequence reads: CASSPTSLPTDTQYF. The CDR3 region has the DNA TGTGCCAGCAGTCCGACTAGCCTCCCCACAGATACGCAGTATTTT.

The chain is built from TRBV19 and TRBJ2-1, with TRBD2 identical over 14 bases. The V gene's germline CDR1 is LNHDA and CDR2 SQIVND (reference sequence). The CDR3 totals 19 residues. Trimming at V came to 4 bases and at J to 0 bases, leaving 8 bases not matched to a gene. CDR3 protein: CASSKVGGTSGSSYNEQFF. DNA of the CDR3: TGTGCCAGTAGTAAAGTGGGGGGGACTAGCGGGAGCTCCTACAATGAGCAGTTCTTC.

This clone showed up just once. The V call is TRBV7-9, the J call TRBJ1-6, with D possibly matching TRBD1 (5 bases). The germline V gene has CDR1 SEHNR and CDR2 FQNEAQ (reference sequence). The CDR3 is 12 amino acids. Trimming left V 1 base short and J 10 bases short, with 5 bases between. The CDR3 DNA sequence: TGTGCCAGCAGCTTAGGGGGGTCACCCCTCCACTTT. Protein: CASSLGGSPLHF.

This clone occurred a few times. V is TRBV6-1 and J is TRBJ1-2, with a weak D call TRBD1 (5 bases). Germline CDR1 is MNHNS and CDR2 is SASEGT. The CDR3 is 13 amino acids. V dropped 1 base and J dropped 5 bases, with 8 bases sitting between them. The CDR3 coding sequence is TGTGCCAGCAGTGAAGGGGGCGGGTATGGCTACACCTTC. This codes for CASSEGGGYGYTF.

The gene calls are TRBV28 and TRBJ1-3; no clear D gene. This CDR3 is built from 16 residues. Germline assignment: CDR1 MDHEN and CDR2 SYDVKM. V lost 1 base, J lost 4 bases, and 14 bases lay in between. The CDR3 region is CASSLLSGPSGNTIYF. CDR3 in DNA: TGTGCCAGCAGTTTATTGTCGGGTCCTTCGGGAAACACCATATATTTT.

The genes are TRBV6-2 or TRBV6-3 and TRBJ2-3; D is possibly TRBD2 (5 bases). V shed 4 bases and J shed 6 bases, with 5 bases lying between them. CDR1 is MNHEY and CDR2 is SVGEGT in the germline V gene. CDR3 size: 11 residues. The CDR3 DNA is TGTGCCAGCAGTTCGGGGGATACGCAGTATTTT. The encoded protein is CASSSGDTQYF.

This chain uses TRBV11-1 with TRBJ1-1; D unclear. The CDR3 has 13 residues. CDR1 and CDR2 (germline): SGHAT, FQDESV (reference sequence). Trimming removed 2 bases at V and 10 bases at J, with 14 bases between. CDR3 bases: TGTGCCAGCAGCTTAAGTCCCGATCGTACAGCTTTCTTT. It encodes CASSLSPDRTAFF.

The V gene is TRBV7-9, the J gene TRBJ2-3; 8 bases align to TRBD1. Unmatched junction bases numbered 3, after V lost 4 bases and J lost 0 bases. The CDR3 totals 15 residues. Germline lookup yields CDR1 SEHNR and CDR2 FQNEAQ (reference sequence). CDR3 DNA: TGTGCCAGCAGCTCTAGGACAGGGAGCACAGATACGCAGTATTTT. This codes for CASSSRTGSTDTQYF.

The chain carries TRBV21-1 and TRBJ1-3; the table assigns TRBD1, which was not confirmed against the DNA. TRBV21-1 is noted as a pseudogene. The CDR3 is 14 amino acids. The CDR3 nucleotides are TGTGCCAGCACCGACAGGGAATCAGGAAACACCATATATTTT. Amino acid sequence: CASTDRESGNTIYF.

As for this clone: Relative to the germline gene, one junction end is altered; a read error may explain this. The CDR3 is CASGLSGGSVQPQHF. CDR3 in DNA: TGTGCCAGCGGTTTATCAGGGGGCTCGGTTCAGCCCCAGCATTTT. The V gene is TRBV28, the J gene TRBJ1-5, with 8 bases fitting TRBD1. Per germline, CDR1 MDHEN and CDR2 SYDVKM. The CDR3 has 15 amino acids.

This clone occurred a few times. The V call is TRBV18, the J call TRBJ1-4; D might be TRBD1 (6 bases). This CDR3 has 15 amino acids. CDR1 and CDR2 from the germline V gene are KGHSH and LQKENI. Trimming removed 0 bases from V and 7 bases from J, with 12 bases in between. The CDR3 reads CASSPPGRGGEKLFF. CDR3 DNA: TGTGCCAGCTCACCACCGGGCAGGGGCGGTGAAAAACTGTTTTTT.

V is TRBV5-5 and J is TRBJ2-2, with D unresolved. With 2 bases removed from V and 2 bases from J, the gap between germline ends came to 10 bases. Germline V lookup: CDR1 SGHKS, CDR2 YYEKEE (reference sequence). The CDR3 spans 15 residues. The CDR3 coding sequence is TGTGCCAGCAGCTTTGGTAGCCCAAACACCGGGGAGCTGTTTTTT. Protein: CASSFGSPNTGELFF.

CDR3 residues: CSSKASGNEQFF. As DNA, the CDR3 is TGCAGCTCAAAGGCGTCCGGGAATGAGCAGTTCTTC. The gene calls are TRBV29-1 and TRBJ2-1; D gene uncertain. The CDR3 is made up of 12 amino acids. V lost 8 bases and J 7 bases, leaving 15 bases between the germline ends. Germline V gives CDR1 SQVTM, CDR2 ANQGSEA.

The V call is TRBV2, the J call TRBJ2-2, with TRBD2 matching over 14 bases. Germline CDR1 reads SNHLY; CDR2 reads FYNNEI. J was trimmed by 7 bases and V by 8 bases; bases with no gene match: 6. CDR3 length: 15 amino acids. The DNA of the CDR3 is TGTGCCAGCCGGGGACTAGCGGGAGCTAACGGGGAGCTGTTTTTT. Translation gives CASRGLAGANGELFF.

The chain has TRBV19 and TRBJ1-5; 9 bases fit TRBD1. Germline V gene sequence: CDR1 LNHDA, CDR2 SQIVND (reference sequence). The V gene end was trimmed by 5 bases and the J gene end by 8 bases; junction bases not matched to a gene: 7. CDR3 length equals 14 residues. CDR3 in DNA: TGTGCCAGTAGTGCCTACAGGGGGCGGGAGCCCCAGCATTTT. Its translation: CASSAYRGREPQHF.

The V gene is TRBV5-1, the J gene TRBJ1-1; 12 bases map to TRBD1. V shed 0 bases, J shed 6 bases, and the junction held 12 bases outside the gene matches. Germline CDR1 reads SGHRS; CDR2 reads YFSETQ. This CDR3 has 18 residues. Here the CDR3 reads CASSLAPLTGTGGSEAFF. In DNA form, the CDR3 reads TGCGCCAGCAGCTTGGCCCCTCTGACCGGGACAGGGGGCTCTGAAGCTTTCTTT.

The CDR3 is CASSLLATKDTGELFF. The CDR3 bases are TGTGCCAGCTCACTACTAGCGACAAAAGACACCGGGGAGCTGTTTTTT. This chain links TRBV18 with TRBJ2-2, with 7 bases matching TRBD2. Looked up from germline, CDR1 is KGHSH and CDR2 is LQKENI. Trimming took 4 bases from V and 3 from J; bases not matched to a gene: 8. CDR3 length equals 16 residues.

The gene calls are TRBV25-1 and TRBJ1-1, with no clear D. Per germline, CDR1 MGHDK and CDR2 SYGVNS. The germline V and J ends were trimmed by 8 bases and 3 bases, with 10 bases remaining between them. There are 12 residues in the CDR3. CDR3: CASCGLDTEAFF. CDR3 nucleotides: TGTGCCAGCTGTGGGTTGGACACTGAAGCTTTCTTT.

This chain uses TRBV28 with TRBJ2-3; 9 bases are a match to TRBD1. The V gene's germline CDR1 is MDHEN and CDR2 SYDVKM. The CDR3 sequence is 15 residues long. The V segment lost 6 bases and the J segment 4 bases; nucleotides outside the gene matches: 8. CDR3 nucleotides: TGTGCCAGCAGCCCTACAGGGGGCCCTTCAGATACGCAGTATTTT. It specifies CASSPTGGPSDTQYF.

V is TRBV24-1 and J is TRBJ2-7; 12 bases fit TRBD1. The CDR3 has 15 residues. Per germline, CDR1 KGHDR and CDR2 SFDVKD. After removal of 7 bases from V and 6 bases from J, the junction contained 9 bases not matched to a gene. In DNA, the CDR3 is TGTGCCACCAGCGTCCGGGACAGGGGGCCAGGCGAGCAGTACTTC. Translating it yields CATSVRDRGPGEQYF.

The chain employs TRBV21-1 and TRBJ1-5; no DNA check was done on the table's D call, TRBD1. TRBV21-1 is noted as a pseudogene. The CDR3 is made up of 17 amino acids. CDR3 DNA sequence: TGTGCCAGCAGCAACCGACAGGGGGCGGTAAGCAATCAGCCCCAGCATTTT. It yields the protein CASSNRQGAVSNQPQHF.

J is TRBJ1-1 and V is TRBV2, with 8 bases aligning to TRBD1. CDR3 length equals 14 residues. The J segment lost 3 bases and the V segment lost 5 bases, leaving 5 bases of the junction unmatched. Germline CDR1 reads SNHLY; CDR2 reads FYNNEI. CDR3 protein: CASSQQGGDTEAFF. The CDR3 nucleotides are TGTGCCAGCAGTCAACAGGGGGGGGACACTGAAGCTTTCTTT.

This rearrangement joins TRBV24-1 to TRBJ2-1, with 12 bases aligning to TRBD2. Per germline, CDR1 KGHDR and CDR2 SFDVKD. With 5 bases clipped from V and 0 bases from J, the junction kept 7 bases outside the gene matches. This CDR3 is 18 amino acids long. The CDR3 loop is CATSATSGSSPSYNEQFF. The CDR3 bases are TGTGCCACCAGTGCGACTAGCGGGAGTTCACCCTCCTACAATGAGCAGTTCTTC.

The J gene is TRBJ2-1, the V gene TRBV10-3; 10 bases line up with TRBD1. The length of the CDR3 is 14 residues. Germline CDR1 is ENHRY and CDR2 is SYGVKD. V dropped 5 bases and J dropped 9; count of bases not matched to a gene: 7. The CDR3 is CAISKPGQGREQFF. For the CDR3, the DNA is TGTGCCATCAGTAAGCCGGGACAGGGGCGTGAGCAGTTCTTC.

This rearrangement joins TRBV20-1 to TRBJ2-7; the D is unclear. The V gene's germline CDR1 is DFQATT and CDR2 SNEGSKA (reference sequence). The ends were cut back, 3 bases at V and 0 bases at J, with 3 bases in the middle. The CDR3 sequence is 11 residues long. The CDR3 DNA reads TGCAGTGCTAGCAGCTCCTACGAGCAGTACTTC. It specifies CSASSSYEQYF.